What follows is one TCR beta chain and its context. TCRdb re-called the 5' RACE reads with MiXCR, one entry per CDR3 protein. The data contain a few hundred thousand distinct CDR3 sequences, more than 13% of them singletons. This sample was taken from a study of identical twins. The CDR3 contains 14 residues. The germline gives CDR1 SGHRS, CDR2 YFSETQ. V was shortened by 7 bases and J by 6 bases, with 16 bases between the two germline ends. All donors were healthy Caucasians. This same sample was also part of a study on yellow fever vaccine responses in identical twins.

The sequenced sample consisted of CD4+ T cells sorted from blood. The V gene is TRBV5-1, the J gene TRBJ1-4; the D gene is possibly TRBD1 (6 bases). The sequence derives from a woman under 30 in good health. The CDR3 sequence: CASGQGQLDEKLFF. In DNA form, the CDR3 reads TGCGCCAGCGGCCAAGGACAGCTCGATGAAAAACTGTTTTTT.